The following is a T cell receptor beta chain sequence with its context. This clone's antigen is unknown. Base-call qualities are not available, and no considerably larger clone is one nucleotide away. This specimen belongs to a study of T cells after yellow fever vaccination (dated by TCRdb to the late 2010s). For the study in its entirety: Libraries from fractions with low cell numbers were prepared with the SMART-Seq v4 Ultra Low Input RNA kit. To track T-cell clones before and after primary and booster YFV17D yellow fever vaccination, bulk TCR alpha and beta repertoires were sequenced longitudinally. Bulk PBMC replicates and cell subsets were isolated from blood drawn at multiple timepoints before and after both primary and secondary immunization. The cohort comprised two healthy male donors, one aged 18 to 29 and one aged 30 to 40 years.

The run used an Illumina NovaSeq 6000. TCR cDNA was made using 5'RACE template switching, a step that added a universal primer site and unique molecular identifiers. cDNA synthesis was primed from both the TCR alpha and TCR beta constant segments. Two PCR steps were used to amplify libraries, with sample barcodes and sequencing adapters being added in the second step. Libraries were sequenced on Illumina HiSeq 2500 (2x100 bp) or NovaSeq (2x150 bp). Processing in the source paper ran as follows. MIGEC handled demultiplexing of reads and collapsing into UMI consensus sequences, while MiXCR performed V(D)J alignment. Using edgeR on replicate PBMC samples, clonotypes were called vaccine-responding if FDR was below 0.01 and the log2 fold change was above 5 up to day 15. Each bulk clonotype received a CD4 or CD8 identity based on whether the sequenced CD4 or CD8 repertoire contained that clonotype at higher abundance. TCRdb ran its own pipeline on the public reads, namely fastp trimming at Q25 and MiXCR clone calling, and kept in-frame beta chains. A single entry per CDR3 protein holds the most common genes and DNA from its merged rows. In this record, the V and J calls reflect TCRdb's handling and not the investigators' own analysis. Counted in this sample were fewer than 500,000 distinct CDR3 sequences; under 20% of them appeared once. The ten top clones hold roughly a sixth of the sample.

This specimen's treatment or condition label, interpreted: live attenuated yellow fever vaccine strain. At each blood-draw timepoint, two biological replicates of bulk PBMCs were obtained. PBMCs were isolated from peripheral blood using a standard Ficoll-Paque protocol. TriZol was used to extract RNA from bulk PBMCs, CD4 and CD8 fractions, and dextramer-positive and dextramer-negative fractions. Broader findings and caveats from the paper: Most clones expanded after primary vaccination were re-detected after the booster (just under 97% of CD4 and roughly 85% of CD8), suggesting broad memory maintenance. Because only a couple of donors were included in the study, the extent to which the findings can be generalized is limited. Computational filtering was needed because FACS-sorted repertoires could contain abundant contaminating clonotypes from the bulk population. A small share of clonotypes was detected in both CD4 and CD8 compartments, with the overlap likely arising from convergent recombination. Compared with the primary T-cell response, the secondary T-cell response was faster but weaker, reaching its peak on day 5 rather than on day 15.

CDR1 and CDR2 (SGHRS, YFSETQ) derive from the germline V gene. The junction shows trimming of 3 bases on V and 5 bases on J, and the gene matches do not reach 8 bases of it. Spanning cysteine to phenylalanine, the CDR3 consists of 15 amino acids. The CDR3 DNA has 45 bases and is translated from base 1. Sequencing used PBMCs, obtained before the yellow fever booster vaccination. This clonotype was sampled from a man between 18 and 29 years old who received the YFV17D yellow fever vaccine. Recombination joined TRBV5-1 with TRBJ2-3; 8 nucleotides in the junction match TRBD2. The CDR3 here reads CASSWRYSGEDTQYF. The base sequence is TGCGCCAGCAGCTGGCGGTATAGCGGGGAAGATACGCAGTATTTT. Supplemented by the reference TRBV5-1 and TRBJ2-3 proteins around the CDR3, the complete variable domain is KAGVTQTPRYLIKTRGQQVTLSCSPISGHRSVSWYQQTPGQGLQFLFEYFSETQRNKGNFPGRFSGRQFSNSRSEMNVSTLELGDSALYLCASSWRYSGEDTQYFGPGTRLTVL.